Below, one TCR beta chain is given with its context. The CDR3 has 14 amino acids. The V end was cut by 5 bases, the J end by 0 bases, with 11 bases between. Germline-derived CDR1 and CDR2 are SQVTM and ANQGSEA. This sample stems from a study of blood T cell repertoires in COVID-19. Study-level background: From the United States, Italy and Spain came samples of acute and convalescent COVID-19. PBMCs, B-cell-depleted T cells, or T cells were the source of the cDNA or gDNA that made up the material.

The authors' processing: Reference gene primer amplification gave nucleated cell count estimates. Data came from immunoSEQ multiplex PCR; TCRdb stores just in-frame clones and leaves some out. The DNA was the basis for D and trimming; V, J and clone size are from that table. The table includes 150,000 to 200,000 clones, about 88% detected once. The chain employs TRBV29-1 and TRBJ2-1; perhaps TRBD1 as D (6 bases). Material for sequencing was peripheral blood. The clonotype was recovered from an elderly woman in a cohort sampled during active or convalescent COVID-19. This chain's CDR3 is CSVPTGSSYNEQFF. CDR3 coding DNA: TGCAGCGTTCCTACAGGGAGCTCCTACAATGAGCAGTTCTTC.